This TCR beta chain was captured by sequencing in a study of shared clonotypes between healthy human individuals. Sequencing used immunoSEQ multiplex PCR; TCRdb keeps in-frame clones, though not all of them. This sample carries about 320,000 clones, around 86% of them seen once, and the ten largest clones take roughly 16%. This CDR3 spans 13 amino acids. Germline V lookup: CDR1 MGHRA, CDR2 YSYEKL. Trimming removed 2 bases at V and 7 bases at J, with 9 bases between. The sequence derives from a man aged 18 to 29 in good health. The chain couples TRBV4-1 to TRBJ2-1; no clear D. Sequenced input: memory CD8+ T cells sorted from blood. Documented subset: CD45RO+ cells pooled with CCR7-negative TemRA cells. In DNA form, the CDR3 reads TGCGCCAGCAGCCAACCAGGCCTAAATGAGCAGTTCTTC. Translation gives CASSQPGLNEQFF.